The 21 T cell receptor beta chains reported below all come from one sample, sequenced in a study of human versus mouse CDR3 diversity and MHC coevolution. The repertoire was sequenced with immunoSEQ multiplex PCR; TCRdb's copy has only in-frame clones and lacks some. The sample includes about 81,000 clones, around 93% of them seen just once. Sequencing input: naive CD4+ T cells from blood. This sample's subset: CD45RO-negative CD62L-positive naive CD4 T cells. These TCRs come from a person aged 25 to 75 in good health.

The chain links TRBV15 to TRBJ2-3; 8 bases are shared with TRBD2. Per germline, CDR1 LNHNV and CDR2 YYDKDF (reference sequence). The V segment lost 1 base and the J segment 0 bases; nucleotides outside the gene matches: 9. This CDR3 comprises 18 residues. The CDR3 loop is CATSRVQSASGSTDTQYF. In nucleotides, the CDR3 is TGTGCCACCAGCAGAGTTCAGAGCGCTAGCGGGAGCACAGATACGCAGTATTTT.

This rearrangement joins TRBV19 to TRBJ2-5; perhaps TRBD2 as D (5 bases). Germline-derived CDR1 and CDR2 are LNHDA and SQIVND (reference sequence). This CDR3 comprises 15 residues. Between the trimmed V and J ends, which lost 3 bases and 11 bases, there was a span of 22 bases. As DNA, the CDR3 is TGTGCCAGTAGTATCGAGGGAAGACCAGGTGGGGAGCAGTACTTC. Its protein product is CASSIEGRPGGEQYF.

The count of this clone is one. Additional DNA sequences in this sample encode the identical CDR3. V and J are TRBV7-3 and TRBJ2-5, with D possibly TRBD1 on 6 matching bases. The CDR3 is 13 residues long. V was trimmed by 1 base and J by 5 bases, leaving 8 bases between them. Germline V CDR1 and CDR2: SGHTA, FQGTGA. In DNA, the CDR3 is TGTGCCAGCAGCTTAAGCAGGGGTGAGACCCAGTACTTC. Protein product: CASSLSRGETQYF.

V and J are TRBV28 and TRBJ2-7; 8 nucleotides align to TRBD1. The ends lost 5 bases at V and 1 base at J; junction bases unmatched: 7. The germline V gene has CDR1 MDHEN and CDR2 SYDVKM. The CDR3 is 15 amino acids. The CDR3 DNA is TGTGCCAGCAGTGACCCAGGGGGCCTATCCTACGAGCAGTACTTC. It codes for CASSDPGGLSYEQYF.

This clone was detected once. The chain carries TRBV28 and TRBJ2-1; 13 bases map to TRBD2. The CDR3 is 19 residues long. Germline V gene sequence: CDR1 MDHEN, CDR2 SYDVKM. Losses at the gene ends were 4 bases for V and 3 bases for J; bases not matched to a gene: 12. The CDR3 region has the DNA TGTGCCAGCAGTTCGGACGAGGGACTAGCGGGATACCGCTACAATGAGCAGTTCTTC. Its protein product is CASSSDEGLAGYRYNEQFF.

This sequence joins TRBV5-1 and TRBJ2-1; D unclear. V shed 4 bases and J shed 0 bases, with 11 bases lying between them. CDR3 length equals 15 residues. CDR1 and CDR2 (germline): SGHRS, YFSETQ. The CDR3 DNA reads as TGCGCCAGCAGCCCAAGGTCTAGCTCCTACAATGAGCAGTTCTTC. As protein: CASSPRSSSYNEQFF.

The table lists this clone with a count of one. The CDR3 region has the DNA TGTGCCAGTAGGAGACTAGCGGATTACAATGAGCAGTTCTTC. Translating it yields CASRRLADYNEQFF. The chain links TRBV19 to TRBJ2-1; 9 bases line up with TRBD2. The V and J ends lost 6 bases and 4 bases, in that order; junction bases with no gene match: 4. This CDR3 is built from 14 residues. CDR1 and CDR2 from the germline V gene are LNHDA and SQIVND (reference sequence).

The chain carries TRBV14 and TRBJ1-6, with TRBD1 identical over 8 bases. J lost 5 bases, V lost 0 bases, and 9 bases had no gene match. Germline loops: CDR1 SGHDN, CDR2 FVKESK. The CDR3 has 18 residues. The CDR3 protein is CASSQESPWTGNNSPLHF. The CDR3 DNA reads TGTGCCAGCAGCCAAGAATCTCCGTGGACAGGGAATAATTCACCCCTCCACTTT.

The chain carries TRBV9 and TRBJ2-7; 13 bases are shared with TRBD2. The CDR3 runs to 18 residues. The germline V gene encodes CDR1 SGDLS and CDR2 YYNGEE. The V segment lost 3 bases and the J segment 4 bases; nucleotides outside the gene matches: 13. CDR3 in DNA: TGTGCCAGCAGCGGGATCGGACTAGCGGGAGAACTGGCTTACGAGCAGTACTTC. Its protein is CASSGIGLAGELAYEQYF.

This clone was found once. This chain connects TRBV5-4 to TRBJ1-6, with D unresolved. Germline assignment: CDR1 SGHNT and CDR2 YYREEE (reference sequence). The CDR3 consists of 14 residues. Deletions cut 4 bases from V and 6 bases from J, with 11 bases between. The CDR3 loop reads CASSRRELNSPLHF. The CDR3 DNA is TGTGCCAGCAGCCGGAGAGAACTTAATTCACCCCTCCACTTT.

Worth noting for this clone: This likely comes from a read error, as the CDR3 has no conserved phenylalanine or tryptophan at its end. The CDR3 DNA is TGCGCCAGCAGCTTGGATACCGGGGGTTATAATTCACCCCTCCACCTT. This gives the protein CASSLDTGGYNSPLHL. The chain uses TRBV5-1 and TRBJ1-6; D possibly corresponds to TRBD1 (5 bases). Per the germline V gene, CDR1 is SGHRS and CDR2 is YFSETQ. The CDR3 has 16 residues. V shed 0 bases and J shed 4 bases, with 11 bases lying between them.

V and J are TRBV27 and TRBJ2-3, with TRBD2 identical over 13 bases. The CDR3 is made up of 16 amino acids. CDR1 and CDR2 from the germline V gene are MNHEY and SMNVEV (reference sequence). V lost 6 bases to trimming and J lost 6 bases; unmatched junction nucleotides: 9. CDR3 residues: CASSRQELAGGDTQYF. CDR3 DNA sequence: TGTGCCAGCAGCCGCCAAGAACTAGCGGGAGGGGATACGCAGTATTTT.

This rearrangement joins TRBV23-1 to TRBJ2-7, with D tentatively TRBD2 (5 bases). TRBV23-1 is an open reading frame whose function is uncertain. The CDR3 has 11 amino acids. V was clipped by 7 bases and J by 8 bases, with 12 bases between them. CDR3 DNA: TGCGCCAGCATAAAGCGGTTCAAGCAGTACTTC. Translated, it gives CASIKRFKQYF.

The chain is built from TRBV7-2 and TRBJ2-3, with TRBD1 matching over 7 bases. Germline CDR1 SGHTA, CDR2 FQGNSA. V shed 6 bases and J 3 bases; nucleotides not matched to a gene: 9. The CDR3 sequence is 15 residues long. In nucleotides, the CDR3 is TGTGCCAGCAGACTTCTCGGGACAGAGACAGATACGCAGTATTTT. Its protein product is CASRLLGTETDTQYF.

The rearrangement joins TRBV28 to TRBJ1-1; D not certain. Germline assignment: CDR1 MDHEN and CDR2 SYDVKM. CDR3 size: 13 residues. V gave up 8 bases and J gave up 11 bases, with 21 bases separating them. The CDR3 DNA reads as TGTGCCAGCTATTCCCACGCCGGGATCGGGGCTTTCTTT. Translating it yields CASYSHAGIGAFF.

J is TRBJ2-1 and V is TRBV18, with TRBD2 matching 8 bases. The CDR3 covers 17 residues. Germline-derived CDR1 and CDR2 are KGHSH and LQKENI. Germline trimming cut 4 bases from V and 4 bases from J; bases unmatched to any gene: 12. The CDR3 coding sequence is TGTGCCAGCTCACAAAACATCGGGGGGGCAGGGTACAATGAGCAGTTCTTC. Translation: CASSQNIGGAGYNEQFF.

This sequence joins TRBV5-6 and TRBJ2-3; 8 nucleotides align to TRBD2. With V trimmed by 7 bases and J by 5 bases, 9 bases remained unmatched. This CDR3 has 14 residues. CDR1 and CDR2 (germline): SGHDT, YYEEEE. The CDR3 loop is CASRTGLGGDTQYF. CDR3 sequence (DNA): TGTGCCAGCCGAACGGGACTAGGTGGAGATACGCAGTATTTT.

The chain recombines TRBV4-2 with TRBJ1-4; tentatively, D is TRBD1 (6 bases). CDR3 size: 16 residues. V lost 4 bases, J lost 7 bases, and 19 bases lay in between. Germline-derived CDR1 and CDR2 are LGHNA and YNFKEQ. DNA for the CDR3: TGTGCCAGCAGCCGACACGGGTCAGGGGAAACTGAAAAACTGTTTTTT. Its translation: CASSRHGSGETEKLFF.

The CDR3 region has the DNA TGTGCCAGCAGAGCTTCCGGGGCCAACGTCCTGACTTTC. Translated, it gives CASRASGANVLTF. V is TRBV5-6 and J is TRBJ2-6; D gene uncertain. The germline V and J ends were trimmed by 5 bases and 4 bases, with 7 bases remaining between them. CDR1 is SGHDT and CDR2 is YYEEEE in the germline V gene. The length of the CDR3 is 13 residues.

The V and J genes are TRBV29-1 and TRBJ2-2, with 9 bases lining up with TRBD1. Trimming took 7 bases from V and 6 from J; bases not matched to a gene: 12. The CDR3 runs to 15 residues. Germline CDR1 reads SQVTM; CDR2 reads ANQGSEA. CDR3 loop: CSGRGQGTGAGELFF. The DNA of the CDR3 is TGCAGCGGGAGGGGACAGGGTACCGGGGCCGGGGAGCTGTTTTTT.

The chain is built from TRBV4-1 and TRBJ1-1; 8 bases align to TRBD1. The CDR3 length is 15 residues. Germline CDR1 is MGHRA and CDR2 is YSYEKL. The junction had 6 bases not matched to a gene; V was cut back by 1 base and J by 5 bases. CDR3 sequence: CASSQAPDRVTEAFF. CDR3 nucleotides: TGCGCCAGCAGCCAAGCTCCGGACAGGGTGACTGAAGCTTTCTTT.